The 12 T cell receptor beta chains presented below share a single source sample, sequenced in a study of blood T cell repertoires in COVID-19. Clones were sequenced by immunoSEQ multiplex PCR, and TCRdb holds only the in-frame ones, with some missing. The sample lists approximately 38,000 clones, about 91% occurring once. The sequenced sample consisted of peripheral blood. These receptors originate from a woman older than 75 with acute or convalescent COVID-19.

The chain couples TRBV5-1 to TRBJ2-3; 7 bases align to TRBD1. With 3 bases clipped from V and 8 bases from J, the junction kept 12 bases outside the gene matches. The CDR3 has 15 residues. The germline V gene has CDR1 SGHRS and CDR2 YFSETQ. The CDR3: CASSSAQGSRGTQYF. The CDR3 bases are TGCGCCAGCAGCTCCGCACAGGGGTCCAGGGGTACGCAGTATTTT.

As DNA, the CDR3 is TGTGCCAGCTCACGGGACAGGGATGTGAATGAGCAGTTCTTC. This codes for CASSRDRDVNEQFF. This chain joins TRBV18 and TRBJ2-1, with 9 bases fitting TRBD1. V shed 4 bases and J 7 bases; nucleotides not matched to a gene: 5. Germline V gives CDR1 KGHSH, CDR2 LQKENI. This CDR3 has 14 amino acids.

This chain joins TRBV18 and TRBJ2-6; D is perhaps TRBD1 (6 bases). V lost 2 bases and J 1 base, leaving 9 bases between the germline ends. From germline, CDR1 is KGHSH and CDR2 LQKENI. The CDR3 runs 16 residues. This chain's CDR3 is CASSPVGTSGANVLTF. The DNA for the CDR3 is TGTGCCAGCTCACCAGTCGGGACATCTGGGGCCAACGTCCTGACTTTC.

The chain employs TRBV7-2 and TRBJ2-7; 7 positions match TRBD2. This CDR3 contains 15 residues. The trim removed 5 bases at V and 2 bases at J, leaving 9 bases unmatched. Germline V gene lookup returns CDR1 SGHTA and CDR2 FQGNSA. This CDR3 reads CASSPWEGRAYEQYF. In DNA form, the CDR3 reads TGTGCCAGCAGCCCCTGGGAGGGGAGGGCCTACGAGCAGTACTTC.

This chain links TRBV3-1 (or the pseudogene TRBV3-2) with TRBJ2-7; D remains ambiguous. The CDR3 sequence is 12 residues long. CDR1 and CDR2 from the germline V gene are LGHDT and YNNKEL (reference sequence). V was shortened by 3 bases and J by 7 bases, with 10 bases between the two germline ends. The DNA of the CDR3 is TGTGCCAGCAGCCAGGTCACTGGTGAGCAGTACTTC. It encodes CASSQVTGEQYF.

This chain uses TRBV7-2 with TRBJ2-4; D gene unclear. The CDR3 is made up of 14 amino acids. Germline V gives CDR1 SGHTA, CDR2 FQGNSA. Trimming took 2 bases from V and 2 from J, leaving 7 bases between them. The DNA for the CDR3 is TGTGCCAGCAGCTTATCTGTTTCCAAAAACATTCAGTACTTC. Its protein is CASSLSVSKNIQYF.

This clone has only one observation. V usage is TRBV7-3 and J usage is TRBJ2-7; a weak D match, TRBD2 (5 bases). Per the germline V gene, CDR1 is SGHTA and CDR2 is FQGTGA. The CDR3 has 13 amino acids. Trimming cost V 5 bases and J 3 bases, with 11 bases left between them. The CDR3 is CASSPAGSYEQYF. The CDR3 DNA reads TGTGCCAGCAGCCCCGCGGGTAGCTACGAGCAGTACTTC.

V is TRBV7-2 and J is TRBJ2-3; 10 nucleotides agree with TRBD2. Germline CDR1 and CDR2: SGHTA and FQGNSA. The CDR3 spans 16 residues. Trimming at V came to 1 base and at J to 5 bases, leaving 6 bases not matched to a gene. CDR3 region: CASSLGGLAFGDTQYF. The CDR3 bases are TGTGCCAGCAGCTTAGGGGGACTAGCGTTCGGAGATACGCAGTATTTT.

The rearrangement links TRBV19 to TRBJ1-3; 8 bases align to TRBD1. This CDR3 is 14 amino acids long. The J segment lost 2 bases and the V segment lost 5 bases, leaving 2 bases of the junction unmatched. Germline V gene sequence: CDR1 LNHDA, CDR2 SQIVND (reference sequence). CDR3: CASSQTGAGNTIYF. The CDR3 nucleotides are TGTGCCAGTAGTCAGACAGGGGCTGGAAACACCATATATTTT.

The J gene is TRBJ1-6, the V gene TRBV7-2; TRBD1 aligns across 7 bases. The germline V gene encodes CDR1 SGHTA and CDR2 FQGNSA. V trimming: 5 bases; J trimming: 0 bases; junction bases outside the gene matches: 4. This CDR3 has 16 amino acids. CDR3 loop: CASSKTGSSYNSPLHF. The CDR3 DNA reads as TGTGCCAGCAGCAAGACAGGGAGCTCCTATAATTCACCCCTCCACTTT.

A note on this clone: Other DNA sequences of this sample code for an identical CDR3. This rearrangement joins TRBV18 to TRBJ1-2, with 8 bases matching TRBD1. Germline CDR1 KGHSH, CDR2 LQKENI. CDR3 size: 14 residues. Trimming cost V 0 bases and J 5 bases; bases outside gene matches: 2. The DNA of the CDR3 is TGTGCCAGCTCACCACCGACAGGGGTGTATGGCTACACCTTC. Translation: CASSPPTGVYGYTF.

This chain joins TRBV7-9 and TRBJ2-7; TRBD1 agrees at 7 bases. This CDR3 has 14 amino acids. The V segment lost 1 base and the J segment 6 bases; nucleotides outside the gene matches: 6. Germline V lookup: CDR1 SEHNR, CDR2 FQNEAQ (reference sequence). CDR3 DNA: TGTGCCAGCAGCTTAGGACAGGGCTTCATCGAGCAGTACTTC. Translated: CASSLGQGFIEQYF.